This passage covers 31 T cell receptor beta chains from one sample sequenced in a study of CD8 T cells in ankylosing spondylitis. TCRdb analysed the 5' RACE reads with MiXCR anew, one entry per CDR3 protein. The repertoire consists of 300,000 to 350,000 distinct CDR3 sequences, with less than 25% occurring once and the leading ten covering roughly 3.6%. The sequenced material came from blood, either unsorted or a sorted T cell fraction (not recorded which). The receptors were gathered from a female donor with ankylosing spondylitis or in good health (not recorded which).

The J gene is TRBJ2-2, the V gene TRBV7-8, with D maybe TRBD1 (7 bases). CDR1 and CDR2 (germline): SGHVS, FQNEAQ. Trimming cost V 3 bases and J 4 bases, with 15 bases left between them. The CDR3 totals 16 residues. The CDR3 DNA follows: TGTGCCAGCAGCTTTTGGAGGGGGCAGGGCACCGGGGAGCTGTTTTTT. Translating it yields CASSFWRGQGTGELFF.

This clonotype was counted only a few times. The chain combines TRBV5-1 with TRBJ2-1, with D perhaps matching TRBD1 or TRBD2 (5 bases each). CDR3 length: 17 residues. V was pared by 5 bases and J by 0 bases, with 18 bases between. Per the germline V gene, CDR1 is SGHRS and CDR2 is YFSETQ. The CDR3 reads CASSSQGWGSSYNEQFF. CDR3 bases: TGCGCCAGCAGTTCCCAGGGTTGGGGGAGCTCCTACAATGAGCAGTTCTTC.

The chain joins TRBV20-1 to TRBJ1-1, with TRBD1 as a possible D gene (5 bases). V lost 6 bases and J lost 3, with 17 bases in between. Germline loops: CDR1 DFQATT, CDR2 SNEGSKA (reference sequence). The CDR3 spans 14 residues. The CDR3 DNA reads TGCAGTGCCCATTGGGACCGCCGGGACACTGAAGCTTTCTTT. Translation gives CSAHWDRRDTEAFF.

The CDR3 sequence is CASSLGWDNNEQFF. Written as DNA, the CDR3 is TGTGCCAGCAGCTTAGGTTGGGACAACAATGAGCAGTTCTTC. V and J are TRBV7-8 and TRBJ2-1, with a possible D match to TRBD1 (6 bases). V lost 1 base, J lost 5 bases, and 9 bases lay in between. Germline-derived CDR1 and CDR2 are SGHVS and FQNEAQ. This CDR3 is 14 amino acids long.

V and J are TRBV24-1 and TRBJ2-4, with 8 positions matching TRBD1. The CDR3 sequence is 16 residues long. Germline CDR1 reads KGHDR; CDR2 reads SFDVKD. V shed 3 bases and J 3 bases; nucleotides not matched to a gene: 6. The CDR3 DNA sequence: TGTGCCACCAGTGATCGCGGACAGGGAGGCAAAAACATTCAGTACTTC. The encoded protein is CATSDRGQGGKNIQYF.

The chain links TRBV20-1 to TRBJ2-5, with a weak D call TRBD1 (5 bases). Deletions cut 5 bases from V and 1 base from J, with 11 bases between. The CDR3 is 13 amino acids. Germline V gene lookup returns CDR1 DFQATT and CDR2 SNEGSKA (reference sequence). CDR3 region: CSARTPPQETQYF. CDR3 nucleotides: TGCAGTGCTCGGACACCACCCCAAGAGACCCAGTACTTC.

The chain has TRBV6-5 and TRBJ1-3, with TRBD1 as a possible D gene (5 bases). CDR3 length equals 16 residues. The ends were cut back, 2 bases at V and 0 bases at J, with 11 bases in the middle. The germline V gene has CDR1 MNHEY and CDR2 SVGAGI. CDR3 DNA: TGTGCCAGCAGTTACGGGGCCGCACGCTCTGGAAACACCATATATTTT. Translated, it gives CASSYGAARSGNTIYF.

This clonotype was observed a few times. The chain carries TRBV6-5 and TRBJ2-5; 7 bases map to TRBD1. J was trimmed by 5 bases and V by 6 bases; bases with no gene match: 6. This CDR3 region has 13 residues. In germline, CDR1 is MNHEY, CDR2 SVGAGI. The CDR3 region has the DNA TGTGCCAGCAGATACAGGGGACGGGAGACCCAGTACTTC. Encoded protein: CASRYRGRETQYF.

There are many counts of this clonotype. For the CDR3, the DNA is TGTGCCAGCAGCTTAAATGGGGAGCTCGATGAGCAGTTCTTC. It encodes CASSLNGELDEQFF. The genes are TRBV7-2 and TRBJ2-1; a weak D match, TRBD2 (5 bases). CDR1 is SGHTA, CDR2 FQGNSA, per germline. There are 14 residues in the CDR3. Trimming stripped 2 bases from V and 8 bases from J, with 13 bases between.

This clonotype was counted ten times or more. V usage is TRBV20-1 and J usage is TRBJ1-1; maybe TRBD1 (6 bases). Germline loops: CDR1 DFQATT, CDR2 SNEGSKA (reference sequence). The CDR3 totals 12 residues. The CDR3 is CGTGRSVGEAFF. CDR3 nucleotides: TGCGGCACAGGGAGGAGCGTAGGTGAAGCTTTCTTT.

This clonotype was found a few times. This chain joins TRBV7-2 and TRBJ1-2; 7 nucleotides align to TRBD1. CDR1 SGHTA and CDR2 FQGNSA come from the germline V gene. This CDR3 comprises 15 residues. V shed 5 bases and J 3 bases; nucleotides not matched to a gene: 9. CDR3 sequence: CASSPAGGKDYGYTF. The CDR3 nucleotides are TGTGCCAGCAGCCCAGCAGGGGGTAAGGACTATGGCTACACCTTC.

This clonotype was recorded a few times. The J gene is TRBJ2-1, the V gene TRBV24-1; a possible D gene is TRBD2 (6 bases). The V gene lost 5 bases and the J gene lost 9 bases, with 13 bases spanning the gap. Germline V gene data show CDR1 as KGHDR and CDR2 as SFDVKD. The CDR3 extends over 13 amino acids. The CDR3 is CATSVPGGVEQFF. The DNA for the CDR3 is TGTGCCACCAGTGTACCGGGCGGGGTTGAGCAGTTCTTC.

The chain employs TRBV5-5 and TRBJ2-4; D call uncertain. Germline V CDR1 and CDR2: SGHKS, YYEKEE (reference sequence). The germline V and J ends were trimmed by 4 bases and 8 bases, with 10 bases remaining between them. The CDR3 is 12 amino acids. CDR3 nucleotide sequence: TGTGCCAGCAGCAACGATTGGGACATTCAGTACTTC. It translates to CASSNDWDIQYF.

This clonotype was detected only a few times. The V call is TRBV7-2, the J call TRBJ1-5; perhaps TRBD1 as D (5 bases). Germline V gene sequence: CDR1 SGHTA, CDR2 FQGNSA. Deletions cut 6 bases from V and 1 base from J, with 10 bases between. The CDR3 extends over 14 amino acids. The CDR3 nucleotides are TGTGCCAGCAGTCCCCGGGGCAGCAATCAGCCCCAGCATTTT. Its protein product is CASSPRGSNQPQHF.

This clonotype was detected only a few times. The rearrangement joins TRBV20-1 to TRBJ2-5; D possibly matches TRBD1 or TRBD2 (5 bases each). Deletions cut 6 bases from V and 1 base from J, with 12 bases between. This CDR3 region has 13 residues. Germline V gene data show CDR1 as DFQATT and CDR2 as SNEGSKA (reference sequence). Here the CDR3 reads CSAEGHLQETQYF. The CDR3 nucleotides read TGCAGTGCCGAGGGGCACCTCCAAGAGACCCAGTACTTC.

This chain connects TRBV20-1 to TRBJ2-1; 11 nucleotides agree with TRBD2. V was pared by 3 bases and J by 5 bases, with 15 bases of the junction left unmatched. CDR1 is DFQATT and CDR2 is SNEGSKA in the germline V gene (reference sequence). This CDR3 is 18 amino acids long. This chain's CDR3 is CSASPHLAGGLDDNEQFF. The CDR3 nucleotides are TGCAGTGCTAGTCCCCACCTAGCGGGAGGACTGGACGACAATGAGCAGTTCTTC.

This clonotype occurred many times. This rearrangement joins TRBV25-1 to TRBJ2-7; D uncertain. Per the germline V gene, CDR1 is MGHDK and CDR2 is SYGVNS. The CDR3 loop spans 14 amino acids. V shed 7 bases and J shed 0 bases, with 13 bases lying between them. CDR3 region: CASTPHGRSYEQYF. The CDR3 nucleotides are TGTGCCAGCACCCCCCACGGGCGCTCCTACGAGCAGTACTTC.

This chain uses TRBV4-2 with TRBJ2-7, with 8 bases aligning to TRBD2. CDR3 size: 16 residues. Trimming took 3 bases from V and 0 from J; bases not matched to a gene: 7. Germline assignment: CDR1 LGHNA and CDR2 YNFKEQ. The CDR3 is CASSHGTRGSSYEQYF. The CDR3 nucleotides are TGTGCCAGCAGCCACGGGACTAGGGGAAGCTCCTACGAGCAGTACTTC.

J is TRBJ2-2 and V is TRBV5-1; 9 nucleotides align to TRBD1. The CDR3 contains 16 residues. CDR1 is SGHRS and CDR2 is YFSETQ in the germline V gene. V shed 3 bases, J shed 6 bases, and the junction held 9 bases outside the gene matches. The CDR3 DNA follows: TGCGCCAGCAGCTCCGGGACAGGGAGGTCCGCCGGGGAGCTGTTTTTT. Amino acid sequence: CASSSGTGRSAGELFF.

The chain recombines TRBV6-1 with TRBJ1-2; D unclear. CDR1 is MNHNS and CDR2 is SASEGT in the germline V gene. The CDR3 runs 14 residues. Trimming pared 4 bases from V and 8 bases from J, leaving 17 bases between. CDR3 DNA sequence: TGTGCCAGCAGTGCTGGAACTCCCACGAGGGGCTACACCTTC. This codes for CASSAGTPTRGYTF.

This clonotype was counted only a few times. The CDR3 bases are TGCAGTGCTAGAGGGAGGACAGGGGCTGTTAACGAGCAGTTCTTC. This translates into CSARGRTGAVNEQFF. This chain connects TRBV20-1 to TRBJ2-1; 9 bases map to TRBD1. V was pared by 1 base and J by 10 bases, with 11 bases of the junction left unmatched. CDR3 length: 15 residues. Germline V CDR1 and CDR2: DFQATT, SNEGSKA (reference sequence).

The CDR3 region has the DNA TGTGCCAGCAGTTTCGGCGGTTACTACAATGAGCAGTTCTTC. Translating it yields CASSFGGYYNEQFF. V gene TRBV12-3 or TRBV12-4 combines with J gene TRBJ2-1, with no clear D. Trimming took 3 bases from V and 3 from J, leaving 9 bases between them. This CDR3 is 14 amino acids long.

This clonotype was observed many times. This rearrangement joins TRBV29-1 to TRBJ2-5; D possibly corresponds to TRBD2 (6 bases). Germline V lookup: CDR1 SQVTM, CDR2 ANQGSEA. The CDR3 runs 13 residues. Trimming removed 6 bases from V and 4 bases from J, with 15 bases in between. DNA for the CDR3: TGCAGCGTCACCGGGAAGGGAGGAGAGACCCAGTACTTC. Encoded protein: CSVTGKGGETQYF.

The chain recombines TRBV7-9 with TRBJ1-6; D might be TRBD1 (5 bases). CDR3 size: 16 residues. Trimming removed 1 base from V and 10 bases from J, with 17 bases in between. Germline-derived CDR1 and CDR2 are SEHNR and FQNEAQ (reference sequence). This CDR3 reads CASSLGGTAGGSPLHF. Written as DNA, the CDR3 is TGTGCCAGCAGCTTAGGGGGGACCGCGGGCGGGTCACCCCTCCACTTT.

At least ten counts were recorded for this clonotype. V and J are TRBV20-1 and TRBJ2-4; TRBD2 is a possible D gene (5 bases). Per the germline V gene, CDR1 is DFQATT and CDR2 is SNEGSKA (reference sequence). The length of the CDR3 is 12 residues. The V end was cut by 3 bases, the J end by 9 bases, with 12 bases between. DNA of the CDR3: TGCAGTGCTAGGAAAGAAGGAGGCATTCAGTACTTC. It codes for CSARKEGGIQYF.

DNA of the CDR3: TGTGCCTGGAGTCCGTCTAGGGGCGAGCAGTACTTC. Its translation is CAWSPSRGEQYF. The rearrangement uses TRBV30 and TRBJ2-7; D possibly corresponds to TRBD1 (5 bases). V was shortened by 2 bases and J by 6 bases, with 11 bases between the two germline ends. Per the germline V gene, CDR1 is GTSNPN and CDR2 is SVGIG (reference sequence). The CDR3 length is 12 residues.

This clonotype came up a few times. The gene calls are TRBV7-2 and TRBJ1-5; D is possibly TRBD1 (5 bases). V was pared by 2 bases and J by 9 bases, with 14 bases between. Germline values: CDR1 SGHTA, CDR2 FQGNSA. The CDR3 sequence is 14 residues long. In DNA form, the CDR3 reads TGTGCCAGCAGCTTATGGAGGGGTCAAGGGCCCCAGCATTTT. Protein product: CASSLWRGQGPQHF.

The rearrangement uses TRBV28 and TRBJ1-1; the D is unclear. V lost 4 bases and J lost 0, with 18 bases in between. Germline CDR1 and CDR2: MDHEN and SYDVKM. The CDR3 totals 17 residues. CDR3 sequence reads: CASSSAGPRYMNTEAFF. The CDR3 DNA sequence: TGTGCCAGCAGTTCTGCCGGGCCAAGATACATGAACACTGAAGCTTTCTTT.

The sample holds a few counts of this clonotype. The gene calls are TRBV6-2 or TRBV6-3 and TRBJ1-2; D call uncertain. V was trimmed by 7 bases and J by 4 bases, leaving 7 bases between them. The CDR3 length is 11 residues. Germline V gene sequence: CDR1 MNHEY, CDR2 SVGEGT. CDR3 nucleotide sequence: TGTGCCAGCACACGCGGCTATGGCTACACCTTC. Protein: CASTRGYGYTF.

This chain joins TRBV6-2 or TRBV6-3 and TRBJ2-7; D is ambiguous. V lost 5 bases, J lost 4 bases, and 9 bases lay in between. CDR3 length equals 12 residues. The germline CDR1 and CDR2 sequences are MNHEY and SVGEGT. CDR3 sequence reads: CASSGSVYEQYF. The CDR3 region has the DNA TGTGCCAGCAGTGGCTCCGTTTACGAGCAGTACTTC.

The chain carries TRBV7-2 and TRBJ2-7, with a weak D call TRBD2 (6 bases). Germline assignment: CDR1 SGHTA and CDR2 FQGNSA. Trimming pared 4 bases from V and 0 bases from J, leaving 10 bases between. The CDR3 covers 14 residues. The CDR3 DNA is TGTGCCAGCAGCTGGGGACTTAGCTCCTACGAGCAGTACTTC. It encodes CASSWGLSSYEQYF.